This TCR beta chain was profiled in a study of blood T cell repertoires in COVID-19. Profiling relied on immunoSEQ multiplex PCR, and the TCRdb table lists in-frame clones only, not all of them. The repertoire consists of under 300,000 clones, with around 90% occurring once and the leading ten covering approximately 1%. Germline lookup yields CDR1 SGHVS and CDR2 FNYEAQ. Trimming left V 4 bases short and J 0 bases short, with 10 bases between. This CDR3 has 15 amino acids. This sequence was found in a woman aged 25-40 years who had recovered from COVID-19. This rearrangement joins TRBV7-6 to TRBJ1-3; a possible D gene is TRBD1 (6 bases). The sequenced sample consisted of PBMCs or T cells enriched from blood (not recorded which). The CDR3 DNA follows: TGTGCCAGCAGCTCAACAGGGAGCTCTGGAAACACCATATATTTT. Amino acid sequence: CASSSTGSSGNTIYF.